This TCR beta chain was profiled in a study of cytomegalovirus exposure and HLA in healthy donors. Donors were nominally healthy when sampled, though unrecorded immune exposures were likely. Both 60 Vbeta primers and 13 Jbeta primers went into the PCR. Assay used: immunoSEQ multiplex PCR; TCRdb lists only in-frame clones, some missing. The data show under 200,000 clones, with roughly 80% seen just once and 8.5% held by the top ten. This clone was observed a few times. Germline CDR1 reads ENHRY; CDR2 reads SYGVKD. After removal of 4 bases from V and 1 base from J, the junction contained 8 bases not matched to a gene. The CDR3 runs to 16 residues.

This clonotype was sampled from a male donor in good health and CMV-seropositive. Sequencing used PBMCs. J is TRBJ2-3 and V is TRBV10-3; TRBD2 agrees at 7 bases. The CDR3 DNA sequence: TGTGCCATCAGTGGTGGAACGGGAGGCGGCACAGATACGCAGTATTTT. Translated, it gives CAISGGTGGGTDTQYF.